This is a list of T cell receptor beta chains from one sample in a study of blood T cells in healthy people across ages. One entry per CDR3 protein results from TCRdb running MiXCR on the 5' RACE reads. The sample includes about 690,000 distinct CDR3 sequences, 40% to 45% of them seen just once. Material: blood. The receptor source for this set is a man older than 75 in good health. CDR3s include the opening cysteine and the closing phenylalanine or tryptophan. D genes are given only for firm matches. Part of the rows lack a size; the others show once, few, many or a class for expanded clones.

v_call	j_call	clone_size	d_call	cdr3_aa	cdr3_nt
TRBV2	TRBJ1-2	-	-	CASSRLDGYTF	TGTGCCAGCAGCCGTTTAGATGGCTACACCTTC
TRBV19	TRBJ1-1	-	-	CASSIVGARLNTEAFF	TGTGCCAGTAGTATTGTGGGGGCGAGATTGAACACTGAAGCTTTCTTT
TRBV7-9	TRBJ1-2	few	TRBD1	CASSVGQGSTNYGYTF	TGTGCCAGCAGCGTAGGACAGGGCAGCACTAACTATGGCTACACCTTC
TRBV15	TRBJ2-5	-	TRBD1	CATSSAGTAKQETQYF	TGTGCCACCAGCAGTGCCGGGACAGCAAAACAAGAGACCCAGTACTTC
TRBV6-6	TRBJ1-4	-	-	CASRRTATNEKLFF	TGTGCCAGCAGACGGACAGCAACTAATGAAAAACTGTTTTTT
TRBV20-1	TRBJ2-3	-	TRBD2	CSATRTSAGTDTRYF	TGCAGTGCGACTCGGACTAGCGCAGGCACAGATACGCGGTATTTT
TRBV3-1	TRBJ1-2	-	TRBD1	CASSRLTGGSGYTF	TGTGCCAGCAGCCGCCTGACAGGGGGCAGCGGCTACACCTTC
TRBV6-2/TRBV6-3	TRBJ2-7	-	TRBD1	CASRPRPGTAFQIQYF	TGTGCCAGCAGACCCCGACCCGGGACAGCTTTTCAAATTCAGTACTTC
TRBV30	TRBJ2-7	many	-	CAWSSQDSYEQYF	TGTGCCTGGAGTTCTCAGGACTCCTACGAGCAGTACTTC
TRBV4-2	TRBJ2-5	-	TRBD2	CASSPGGLAEETQYF	TGTGCCAGCAGCCCCGGGGGACTAGCGGAAGAGACCCAGTACTTC
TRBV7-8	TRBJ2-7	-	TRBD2	CASSLAENGLAGASAYEQYF	TGTGCCAGCAGCTTAGCGGAGAACGGACTAGCGGGGGCGTCCGCCTACGAGCAGTACTTC
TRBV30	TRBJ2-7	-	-	CAWSVLVREWGNSYEQYF	TGTGCCTGGAGTGTATTAGTGAGGGAGTGGGGCAACTCCTACGAGCAGTACTTC
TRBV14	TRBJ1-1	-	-	CASSHQVERSVAFF	TGTGCCAGCAGCCATCAGGTCGAGCGTAGTGTAGCTTTCTTT
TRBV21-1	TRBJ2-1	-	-	CASSKERGLGNNEQFF	TGTGCCAGCAGCAAAGAGAGAGGGCTGGGAAACAATGAGCAGTTCTTC
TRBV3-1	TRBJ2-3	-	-	CASSLLRTPKERTDTQYF	TGTGCCAGCAGCCTACTTCGGACTCCCAAAGAACGCACAGATACGCAGTATTTT
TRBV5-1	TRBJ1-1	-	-	CASSFKGWDTEAFF	TGCGCCAGCAGCTTCAAGGGCTGGGACACTGAAGCTTTCTTT
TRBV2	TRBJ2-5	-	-	CASIEGPTQYF	TGTGCCAGCATCGAAGGGCCGACCCAGTACTTC
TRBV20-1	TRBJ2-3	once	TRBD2	CSATSGTSGGVTDTQYF	TGCAGTGCTACCTCCGGGACTAGCGGGGGGGTCACAGATACGCAGTATTTT
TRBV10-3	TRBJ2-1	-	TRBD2	CAISGRAGARGNEQFF	TGTGCCATCAGTGGTAGAGCGGGAGCCAGAGGCAATGAGCAGTTCTTC
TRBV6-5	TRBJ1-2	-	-	CASSYAGLYGYTF	TGTGCCAGCAGTTACGCGGGACTCTATGGCTACACCTTC
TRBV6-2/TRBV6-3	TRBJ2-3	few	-	CASSYPLPGRRIPDTQYF	TGTGCCAGCAGTTACCCCCTCCCGGGACGCAGAATCCCGGATACGCAGTATTTT
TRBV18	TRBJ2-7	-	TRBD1	CASSPSRQGVYNEQYF	TGTGCCAGCTCACCAAGTCGACAGGGGGTCTACAATGAGCAGTACTTC
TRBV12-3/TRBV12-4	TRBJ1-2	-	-	CASSEQNYGYTF	TGTGCCAGCAGCGAACAGAACTATGGCTACACCTTC
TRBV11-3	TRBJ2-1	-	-	CASSQGRYEQFF	TGTGCCAGCAGCCAGGGAAGATATGAGCAGTTCTTC
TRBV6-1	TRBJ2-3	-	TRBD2	CASSPGVAGMMWTDTQYF	TGTGCCAGCAGCCCTGGGGTAGCGGGAATGATGTGGACAGATACGCAGTATTTT
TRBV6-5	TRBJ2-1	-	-	CASSYSWRDNGQFF	TGTGCCAGCAGTTACTCCTGGAGAGACAATGGGCAGTTCTTC
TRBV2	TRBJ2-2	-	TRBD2	CASVPDASGGRGTGELFF	TGTGCCAGCGTCCCCGATGCTAGCGGGGGGCGTGGCACCGGGGAGCTGTTTTTT
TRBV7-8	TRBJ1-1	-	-	CASSLIWRGKEGTEAFF	TGTGCCAGCAGCTTGATATGGAGGGGGAAAGAAGGCACTGAAGCTTTCTTT
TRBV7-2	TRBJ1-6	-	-	CTSSLALGRRHSPLHF	TGTACCAGCAGCTTAGCGCTAGGGAGGAGACATTCACCCCTCCACTTT
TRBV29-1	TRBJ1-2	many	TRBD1	CSVDPGTGRGYTF	TGCAGCGTTGATCCTGGGACAGGACGCGGCTACACCTTC
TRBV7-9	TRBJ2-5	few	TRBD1	CASSLGWTGGREETQYF	TGTGCCAGCAGCTTAGGGTGGACAGGGGGAAGGGAGGAGACCCAGTACTTC
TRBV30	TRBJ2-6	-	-	CAYSSGPTSGANVLTF	TGTGCCTACTCGTCAGGCCCCACCTCTGGGGCCAACGTCCTGACTTTC
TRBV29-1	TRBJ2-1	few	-	CSGGEVAPYNEQFF	TGCAGCGGGGGGGAGGTCGCGCCTTACAATGAGCAGTTCTTC
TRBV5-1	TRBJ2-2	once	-	CASKLAQNTGELFF	TGCGCCAGCAAGCTAGCACAGAACACCGGGGAGCTGTTTTTT
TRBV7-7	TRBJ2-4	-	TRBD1	CASSQDRDDIQYF	TGTGCTAGCAGCCAGGACAGGGATGACATTCAGTACTTC
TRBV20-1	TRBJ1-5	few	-	CSARGPGDNQPQHF	TGCAGTGCTAGAGGCCCGGGAGACAATCAGCCCCAGCATTTT
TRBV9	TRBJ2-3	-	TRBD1	CASSLTGTGYTDTQYF	TGTGCCAGCAGCCTAACCGGGACAGGCTACACAGATACGCAGTATTTT
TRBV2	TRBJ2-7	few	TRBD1	CASAKTGVHEQYF	TGTGCCAGCGCAAAGACAGGGGTCCACGAGCAGTACTTC
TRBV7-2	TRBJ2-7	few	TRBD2	CASSLKASGSYEQYF	TGTGCCAGCAGCTTAAAGGCTAGCGGATCCTACGAGCAGTACTTC
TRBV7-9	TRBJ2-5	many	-	CASGGRETQYF	TGTGCCAGCGGGGGGAGAGAGACCCAGTACTTC
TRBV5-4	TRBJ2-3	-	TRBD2	CASSPWGGGNTDTQYF	TGTGCCAGCAGCCCGTGGGGGGGGGGTAACACAGATACGCAGTATTTT
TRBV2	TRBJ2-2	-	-	CASIGYLNIGELFF	TGTGCCAGCATTGGCTATCTGAACATCGGGGAGCTGTTTTTT
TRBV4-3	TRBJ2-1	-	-	CASSQEWSGNEQFF	TGCGCCAGCAGCCAAGAATGGTCAGGGAATGAGCAGTTCTTC
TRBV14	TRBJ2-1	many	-	CASSQVLKEQFF	TGTGCCAGCAGCCAAGTGCTAAAAGAGCAGTTCTTC